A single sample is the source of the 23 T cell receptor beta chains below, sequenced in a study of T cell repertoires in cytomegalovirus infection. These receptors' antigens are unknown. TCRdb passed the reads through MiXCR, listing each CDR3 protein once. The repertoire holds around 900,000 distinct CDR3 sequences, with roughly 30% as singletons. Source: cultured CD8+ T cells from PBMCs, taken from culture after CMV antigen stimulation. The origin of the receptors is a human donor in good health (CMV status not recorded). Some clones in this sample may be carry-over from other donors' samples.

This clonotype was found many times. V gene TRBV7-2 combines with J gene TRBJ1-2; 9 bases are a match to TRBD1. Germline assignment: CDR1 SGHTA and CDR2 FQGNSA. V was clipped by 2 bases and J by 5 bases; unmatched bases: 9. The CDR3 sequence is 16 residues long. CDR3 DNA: TGTGCCAGCAGCTTACTCCCGGGACAGGGAGGGTATGGCTACACCTTC. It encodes CASSLLPGQGGYGYTF.

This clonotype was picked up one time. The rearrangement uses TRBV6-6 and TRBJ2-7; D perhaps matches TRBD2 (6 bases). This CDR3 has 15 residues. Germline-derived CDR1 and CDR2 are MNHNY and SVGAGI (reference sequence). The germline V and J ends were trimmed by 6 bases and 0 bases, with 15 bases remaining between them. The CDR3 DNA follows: TGTGCCAGCAGCCCCCGGGGGATGAGCTCCTACGAGCAGTACTTC. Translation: CASSPRGMSSYEQYF.

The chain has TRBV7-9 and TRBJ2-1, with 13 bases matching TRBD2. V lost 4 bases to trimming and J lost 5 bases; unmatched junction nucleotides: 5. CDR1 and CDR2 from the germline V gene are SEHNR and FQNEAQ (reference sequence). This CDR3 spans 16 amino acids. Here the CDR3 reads CASSWPTSGGDNEQFF. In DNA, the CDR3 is TGTGCCAGCAGCTGGCCTACTAGCGGGGGGGACAATGAGCAGTTCTTC.

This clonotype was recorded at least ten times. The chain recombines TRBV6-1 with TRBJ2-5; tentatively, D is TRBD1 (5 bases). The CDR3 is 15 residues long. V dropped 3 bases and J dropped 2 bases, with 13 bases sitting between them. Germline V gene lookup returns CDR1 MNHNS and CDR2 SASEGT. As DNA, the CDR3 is TGTGCCAGCAGTGACTCCCACAAGGGGCAAGAGACCCAGTACTTC. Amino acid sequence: CASSDSHKGQETQYF.

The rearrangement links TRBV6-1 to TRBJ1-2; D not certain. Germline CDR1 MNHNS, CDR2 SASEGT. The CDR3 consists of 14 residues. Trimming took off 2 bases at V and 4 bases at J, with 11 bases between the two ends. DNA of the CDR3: TGTGCCAGCAGTGAATCTTCGGGAGGCTATGGCTACACCTTC. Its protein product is CASSESSGGYGYTF.

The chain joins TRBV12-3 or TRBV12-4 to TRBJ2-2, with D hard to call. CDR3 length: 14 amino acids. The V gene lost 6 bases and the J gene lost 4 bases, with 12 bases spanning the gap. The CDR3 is CASSYFGGTGELFF. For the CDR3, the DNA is TGTGCCAGCAGCTACTTCGGCGGCACCGGGGAGCTGTTTTTT.

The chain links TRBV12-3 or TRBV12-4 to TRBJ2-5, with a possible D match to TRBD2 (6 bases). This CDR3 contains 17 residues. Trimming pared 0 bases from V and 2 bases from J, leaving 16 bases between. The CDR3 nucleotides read TGTGCCAGCAGTTTAGCGTGGAGCTGGGACTTACAAGAGACCCAGTACTTC. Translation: CASSLAWSWDLQETQYF.

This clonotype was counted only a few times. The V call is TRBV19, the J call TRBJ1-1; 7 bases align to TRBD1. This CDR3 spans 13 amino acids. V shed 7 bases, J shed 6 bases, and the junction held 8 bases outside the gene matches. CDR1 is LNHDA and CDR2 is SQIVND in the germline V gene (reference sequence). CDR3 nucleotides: TGTGCCAGTATGGACAGGATGCCCGCTGAAGCTTTCTTT. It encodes CASMDRMPAEAFF.

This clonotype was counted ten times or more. For the CDR3, the DNA is TGTGCCAGCAGCTCCAACTCAGAGGGCCCGACCCCTAGAAATGAGCAGTTCTTC. Translated: CASSSNSEGPTPRNEQFF. The chain carries TRBV7-8 and TRBJ2-1, with D possibly TRBD2 on 5 matching bases. CDR1 and CDR2 from the germline V gene are SGHVS and FQNEAQ. This CDR3 has 18 residues. The V end was cut by 4 bases, the J end by 7 bases, with 26 bases between. The full variable domain, rest sourced from reference TRBV7-8 and TRBJ2-1, is GAGVSQSPRYKVAKRGQDVALRCDPISGHVSLFWYQQALGQGPEFLTYFQNEAQLDKSGLPSDRFFAERPEGSVSTLKIQRTQQEDSAVYLCASSSNSEGPTPRNEQFFGPGTRLTVL.

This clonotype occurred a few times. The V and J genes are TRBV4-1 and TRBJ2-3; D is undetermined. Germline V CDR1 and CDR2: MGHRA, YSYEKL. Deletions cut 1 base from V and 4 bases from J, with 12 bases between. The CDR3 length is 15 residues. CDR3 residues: CASSQGPSVADTQYF. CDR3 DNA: TGCGCCAGCAGCCAAGGACCCTCAGTGGCAGATACGCAGTATTTT.

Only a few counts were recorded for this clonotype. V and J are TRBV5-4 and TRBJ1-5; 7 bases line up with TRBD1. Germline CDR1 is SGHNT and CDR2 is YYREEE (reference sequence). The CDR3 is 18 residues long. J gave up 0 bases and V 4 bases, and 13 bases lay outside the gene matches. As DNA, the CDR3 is TGTGCCAGCAGCCACCGACAGGGAAATTTGAATAGCAATCAGCCCCAGCATTTT. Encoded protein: CASSHRQGNLNSNQPQHF.

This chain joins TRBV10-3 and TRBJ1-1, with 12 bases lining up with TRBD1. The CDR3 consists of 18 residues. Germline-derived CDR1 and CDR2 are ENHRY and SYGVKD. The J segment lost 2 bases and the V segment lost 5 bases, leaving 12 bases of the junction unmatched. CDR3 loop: CAISSLRDRGPYNTEAFF. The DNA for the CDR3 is TGTGCCATCAGTTCTCTCCGGGACAGGGGGCCGTATAACACTGAAGCTTTCTTT.

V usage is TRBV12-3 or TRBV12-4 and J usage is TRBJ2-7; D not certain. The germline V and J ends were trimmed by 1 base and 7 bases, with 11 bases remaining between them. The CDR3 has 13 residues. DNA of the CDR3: TGTGCCAGCAGTTTAGAGGGTAGTAGAGAGCAGTACGTC. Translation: CASSLEGSREQYV.

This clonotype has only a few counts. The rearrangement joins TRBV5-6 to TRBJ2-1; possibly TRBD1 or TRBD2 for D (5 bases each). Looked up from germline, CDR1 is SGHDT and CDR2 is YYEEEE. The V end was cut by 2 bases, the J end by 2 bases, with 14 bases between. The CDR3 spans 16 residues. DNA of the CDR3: TGTGCCAGCAGCTTTGGATGGGGGTTGACCTACAATGAGCAGTTCTTC. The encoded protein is CASSFGWGLTYNEQFF.

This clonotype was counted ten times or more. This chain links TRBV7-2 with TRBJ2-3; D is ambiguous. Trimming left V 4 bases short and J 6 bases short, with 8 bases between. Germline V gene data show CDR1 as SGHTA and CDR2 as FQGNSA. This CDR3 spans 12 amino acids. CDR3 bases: TGTGCCAGCAGCTCCTACCTCGATACGCAGTATTTT. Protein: CASSSYLDTQYF.

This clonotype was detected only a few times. In DNA, the CDR3 is TGTGCCAGCAGTCCAGGGACTAGCGGGGGGGCATATGAGCAGTTCTTC. Encoded protein: CASSPGTSGGAYEQFF. This chain joins TRBV12-3 or TRBV12-4 and TRBJ2-1; 16 nucleotides match TRBD2. With 5 bases clipped from V and 8 bases from J, the junction kept 6 bases outside the gene matches. CDR3 length: 16 residues.

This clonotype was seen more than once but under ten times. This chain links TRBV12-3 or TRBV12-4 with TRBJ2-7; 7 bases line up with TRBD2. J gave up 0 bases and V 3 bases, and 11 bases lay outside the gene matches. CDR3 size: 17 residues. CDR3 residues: CASSFSEGAGTSYEQYF. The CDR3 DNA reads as TGTGCCAGCAGTTTCTCCGAGGGAGCGGGGACCTCCTACGAGCAGTACTTC.

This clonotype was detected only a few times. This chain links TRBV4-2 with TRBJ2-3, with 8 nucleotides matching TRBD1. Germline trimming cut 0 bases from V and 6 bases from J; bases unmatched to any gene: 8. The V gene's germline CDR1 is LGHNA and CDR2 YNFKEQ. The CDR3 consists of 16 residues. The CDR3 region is CASSQDDDRGSDTQYF. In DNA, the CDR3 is TGTGCCAGCAGCCAAGATGATGACAGGGGATCGGATACGCAGTATTTT.

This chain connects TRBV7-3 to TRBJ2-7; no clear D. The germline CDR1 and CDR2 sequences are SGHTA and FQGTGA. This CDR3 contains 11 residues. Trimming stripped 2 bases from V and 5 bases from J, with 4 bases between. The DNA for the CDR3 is TGTGCCAGCAGCTTAGTTCACGAGCAGTACTTC. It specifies CASSLVHEQYF. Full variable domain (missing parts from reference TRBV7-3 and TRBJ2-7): GAGVSQTPSNKVTEKGKYVELRCDPISGHTALYWYRQSLGQGPEFLIYFQGTGAADDSGLPNDRFFAVRPEGSVSTLKIQRTERGDSAVYLCASSLVHEQYFGPGTRLTVT.

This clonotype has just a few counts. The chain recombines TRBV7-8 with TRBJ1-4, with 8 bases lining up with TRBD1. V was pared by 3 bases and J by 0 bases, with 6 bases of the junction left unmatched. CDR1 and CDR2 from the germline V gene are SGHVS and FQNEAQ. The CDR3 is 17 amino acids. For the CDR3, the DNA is TGTGCCAGCAGCTTGGGACAGGTCTTAACAACTAATGAAAAACTGTTTTTT. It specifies CASSLGQVLTTNEKLFF. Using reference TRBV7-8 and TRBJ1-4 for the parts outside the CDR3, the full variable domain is GAGVSQSPRYKVAKRGQDVALRCDPISGHVSLFWYQQALGQGPEFLTYFQNEAQLDKSGLPSDRFFAERPEGSVSTLKIQRTQQEDSAVYLCASSLGQVLTTNEKLFFGSGTQLSVL.

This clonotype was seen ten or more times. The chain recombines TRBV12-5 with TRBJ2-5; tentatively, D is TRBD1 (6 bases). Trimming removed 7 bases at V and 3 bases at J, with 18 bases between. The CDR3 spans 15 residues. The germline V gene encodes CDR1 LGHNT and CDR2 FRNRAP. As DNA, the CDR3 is TGTGCTAGTGCACCCCACAGTGAGGGGGAAGAGACCCAGTACTTC. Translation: CASAPHSEGEETQYF.

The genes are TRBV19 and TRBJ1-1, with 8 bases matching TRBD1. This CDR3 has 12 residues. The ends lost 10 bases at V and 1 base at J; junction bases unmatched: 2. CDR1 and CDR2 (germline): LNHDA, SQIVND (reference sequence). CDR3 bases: TGTGCCACTGGACAGGGGAACACTGAAGCTTTCTTT. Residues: CATGQGNTEAFF.

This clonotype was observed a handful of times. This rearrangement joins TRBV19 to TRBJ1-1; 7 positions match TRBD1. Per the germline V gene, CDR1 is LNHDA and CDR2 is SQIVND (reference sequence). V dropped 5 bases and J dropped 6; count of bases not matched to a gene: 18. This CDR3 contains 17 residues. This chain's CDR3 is CASSFLGQLTPGAEAFF. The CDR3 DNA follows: TGTGCCAGTAGTTTCCTGGGACAGCTCACGCCTGGGGCTGAAGCTTTCTTT. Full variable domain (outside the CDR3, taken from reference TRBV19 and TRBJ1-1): DGGITQSPKYLFRKEGQNVTLSCEQNLNHDAMYWYRQDPGQGLRLIYYSQIVNDFQKGDIAEGYSVSREKKESFPLTVTSAQKNPTAFYLCASSFLGQLTPGAEAFFGQGTRLTVV.